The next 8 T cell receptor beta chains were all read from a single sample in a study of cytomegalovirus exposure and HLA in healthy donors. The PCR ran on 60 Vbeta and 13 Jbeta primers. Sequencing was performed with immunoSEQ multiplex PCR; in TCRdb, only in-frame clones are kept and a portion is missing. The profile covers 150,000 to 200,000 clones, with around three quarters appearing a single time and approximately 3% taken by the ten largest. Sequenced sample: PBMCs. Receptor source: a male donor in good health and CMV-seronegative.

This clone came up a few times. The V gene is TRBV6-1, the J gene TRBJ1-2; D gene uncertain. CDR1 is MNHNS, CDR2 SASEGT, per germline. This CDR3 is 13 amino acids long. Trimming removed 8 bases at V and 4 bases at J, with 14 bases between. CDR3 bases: TGTGCCAGCGGAGGCGGAGACCCCTATGGCTACACCTTC. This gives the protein CASGGGDPYGYTF.

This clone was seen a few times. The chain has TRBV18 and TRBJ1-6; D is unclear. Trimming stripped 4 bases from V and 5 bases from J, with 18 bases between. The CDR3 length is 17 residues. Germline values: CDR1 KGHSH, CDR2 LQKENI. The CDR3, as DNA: TGTGCCAGCTCACTCCTGGGGTCAAGCGGGGATAATTCACCCCTCCACTTT. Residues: CASSLLGSSGDNSPLHF.

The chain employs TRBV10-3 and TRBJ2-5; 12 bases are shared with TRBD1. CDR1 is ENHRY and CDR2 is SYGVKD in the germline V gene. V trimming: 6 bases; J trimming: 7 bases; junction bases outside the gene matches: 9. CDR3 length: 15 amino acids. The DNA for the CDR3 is TGTGCCATCAGAGGGACAGGGGGCCGGGGGGGGACCCAGTACTTC. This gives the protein CAIRGTGGRGGTQYF.

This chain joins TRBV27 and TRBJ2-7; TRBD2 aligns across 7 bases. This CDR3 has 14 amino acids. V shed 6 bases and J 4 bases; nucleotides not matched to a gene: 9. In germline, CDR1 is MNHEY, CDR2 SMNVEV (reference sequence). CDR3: CASSPPGRIYEQYF. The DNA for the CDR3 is TGTGCCAGCAGCCCCCCCGGGAGGATTTACGAGCAGTACTTC.

CDR3 protein: CASSPQGGSSYEQYF. DNA for the CDR3: TGTGCCAGCAGCCCACAGGGGGGAAGCTCCTACGAGCAGTACTTC. The J gene is TRBJ2-7, the V gene TRBV11-2, with 8 bases aligning to TRBD1. The CDR3 is 15 amino acids. CDR1 is SGHAT and CDR2 is FQNNGV in the germline V gene. V lost 5 bases and J lost 0; bases outside the gene matches: 6.

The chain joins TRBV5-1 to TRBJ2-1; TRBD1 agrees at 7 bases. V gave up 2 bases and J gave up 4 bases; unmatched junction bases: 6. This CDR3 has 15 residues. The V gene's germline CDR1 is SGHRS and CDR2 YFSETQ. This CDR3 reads CASSLRTGSYNEQFF. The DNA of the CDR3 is TGCGCCAGCAGCTTACGGACAGGTAGTTACAATGAGCAGTTCTTC.

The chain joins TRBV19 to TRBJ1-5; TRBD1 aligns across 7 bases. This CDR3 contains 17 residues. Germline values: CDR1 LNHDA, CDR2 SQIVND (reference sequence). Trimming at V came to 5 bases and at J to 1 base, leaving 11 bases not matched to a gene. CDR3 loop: CASSSQLGGSSNQPQHF. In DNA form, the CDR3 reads TGTGCCAGTAGTTCCCAATTAGGGGGCTCCAGCAATCAGCCCCAGCATTTT.

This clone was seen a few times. In DNA, the CDR3 is TGTGCCAGCAGTTTAGGTGTGAGGTTCTCTGGCGAGCAGTACTTC. This sequence encodes CASSLGVRFSGEQYF. J is TRBJ2-7 and V is TRBV28, with unresolved D. The CDR3 covers 15 residues. The germline gives CDR1 MDHEN, CDR2 SYDVKM. With 2 bases removed from V and 6 bases from J, the gap between germline ends came to 17 bases.